This T cell receptor (beta chain) is drawn from a study of T cells in women clearing cervical HPV infection. Study information: Case blood was drawn a median approximately 150 days after lesion detection.

There are 15 residues in the CDR3. Germline V gives CDR1 LNHDA, CDR2 SQIVND (reference sequence). As to this clone: As yet, its antigen is unknown. Read sequence stops 3 residues before the CDR3 end, and the germline J gene provides the missing end.

Study-level points and caveats: Unknown T-cell numbers per sample may underlie the richness differences.

immunoSEQ multiplex PCR used an average of 1200 ng genomic DNA. The repertoire was sequenced with immunoSEQ multiplex PCR; TCRdb's copy has only in-frame clones and lacks some. This sample's table has around 30,000 clones. The V call is TRBV19, the J call TRBJ2-3; 10 bases fit TRBD1. The source material was blood buffy coat. The source is a woman aged 18-69 years with a cervical HPV16 infection that either progressed to CIN3+ or cleared (not recorded which). The CDR3 sequence: CASSIRDRGGETQYF. Partial CDR3 DNA: TGTGCCAGTAGTATCCGGGACAGGGGTGGAGAGACG. Variable domain in full (rest from reference TRBV19 and TRBJ2-3): DGGITQSPKYLFRKEGQNVTLSCEQNLNHDAMYWYRQDPGQGLRLIYYSQIVNDFQKGDIAEGYSVSREKKESFPLTVTSAQKNPTAFYLCASSIRDRGGETQYFGPGTRLTVL.